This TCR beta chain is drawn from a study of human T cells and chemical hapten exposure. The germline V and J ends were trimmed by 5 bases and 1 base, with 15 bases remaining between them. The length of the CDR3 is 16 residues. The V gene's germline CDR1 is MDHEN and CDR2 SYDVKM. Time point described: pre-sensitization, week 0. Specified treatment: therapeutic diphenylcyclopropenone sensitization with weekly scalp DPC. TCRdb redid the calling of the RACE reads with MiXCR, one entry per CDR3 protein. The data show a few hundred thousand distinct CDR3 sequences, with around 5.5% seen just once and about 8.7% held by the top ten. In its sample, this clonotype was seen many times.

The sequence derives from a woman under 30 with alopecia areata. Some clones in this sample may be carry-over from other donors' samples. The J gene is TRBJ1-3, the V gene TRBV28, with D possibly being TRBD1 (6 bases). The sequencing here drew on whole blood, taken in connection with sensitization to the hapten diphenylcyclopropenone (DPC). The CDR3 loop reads CASSPAGAKSGNTIYF. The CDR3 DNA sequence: TGTGCCAGCAGTCCGGCGGGGGCTAAGTCTGGAAACACCATATATTTT.